Following are 15 T cell receptor beta chains from one sample sequenced in a study of CD8+CD57+ T cells in acquired aplastic anemia. CD8+CD57+ cell expansion, shown by flow cytometry, had occurred in the patients selected for sequencing. Genomic DNA, the template, was used for profiling of the TCR beta VDJ and CDR3. TCRdb fed the reads into MiXCR, producing one record per CDR3 protein. The data contain fewer than 250,000 distinct CDR3 sequences, around 45% of them singletons. Sequences were obtained from sorted CD4+, CD8+, or CD8+CD57+ T cells (not recorded which) from PBMCs. Receptor source: a human donor with aplastic anemia.

V and J are TRBV2 and TRBJ2-3, with 8 bases that match TRBD2. Germline trimming cut 6 bases from V and 5 bases from J; bases unmatched to any gene: 10. Germline V gene sequence: CDR1 SNHLY, CDR2 FYNNEI. CDR3 size: 15 residues. The DNA of the CDR3 is TGTGCCAGCAGCTTTCGGGCGGGGGGCGAAGATACGCAGTATTTT. It codes for CASSFRAGGEDTQYF.

This clonotype was picked up a small number of times. The chain combines TRBV24-1 with TRBJ2-5; possible D gene TRBD1, 5 bases. The V end lost 5 bases, the J end lost 0 bases, and 9 bases lay between the germline ends. The V gene's germline CDR1 is KGHDR and CDR2 SFDVKD. The CDR3 covers 14 residues. The CDR3 nucleotides read TGTGCCACCAGTGGGGGCCCCGACCAAGAGACCCAGTACTTC. Protein: CATSGGPDQETQYF.

This clonotype came up a few times. CDR3 loop: CASSPPRVQETQYF. For the CDR3, the DNA is TGTGCCAGCTCACCACCACGCGTCCAAGAGACCCAGTACTTC. V and J are TRBV18 and TRBJ2-5, with no clear D. The length of the CDR3 is 14 residues. Trimming removed 0 bases from V and 1 base from J, with 6 bases in between. The germline gives CDR1 KGHSH, CDR2 LQKENI.

In nucleotides, the CDR3 is TGTGCCAGCAGCTTCTCCGGGGGAGGCTACACCTTC. Amino acid sequence: CASSFSGGGYTF. V and J are TRBV7-2 and TRBJ1-2, with D possibly TRBD1 on 5 matching bases. The germline CDR1 and CDR2 sequences are SGHTA and FQGNSA. CDR3 size: 12 residues. Trimming removed 3 bases at V and 8 bases at J, with 10 bases between.

V gene TRBV11-2 combines with J gene TRBJ2-7, with D perhaps matching TRBD1 or TRBD2 (5 bases each). The CDR3 has 14 residues. V gave up 6 bases and J gave up 7 bases, with 19 bases separating them. The V gene's germline CDR1 is SGHAT and CDR2 FQNNGV. This CDR3 is CASSFRGYSPEQYF. The CDR3 DNA reads as TGTGCCAGCAGTTTTCGGGGCTATTCTCCTGAGCAGTACTTC.

This chain links TRBV6-1 with TRBJ2-7; tentative D call: TRBD1 (5 bases). V was cut by 1 base and J by 0 bases, with 13 bases left in between. Germline CDR1 is MNHNS and CDR2 is SASEGT. CDR3 length: 16 residues. The CDR3 reads CASSEDTGTGSYEQYF. In nucleotides, the CDR3 is TGTGCCAGCAGTGAAGACACAGGCACAGGCTCCTACGAGCAGTACTTC.

This clonotype was detected only a few times. The chain couples TRBV27 to TRBJ2-7; 7 nucleotides match TRBD1. The germline gives CDR1 MNHEY, CDR2 SMNVEV (reference sequence). J gave up 4 bases and V 5 bases, and 14 bases lay outside the gene matches. There are 16 residues in the CDR3. CDR3 sequence: CASSLTVNRGKYEQYF. Here the CDR3 DNA reads TGTGCCAGCAGTCTTACTGTAAACAGGGGAAAATACGAGCAGTACTTC.

The CDR3 DNA is TGTGCCAGTAGTCCAGATATCCGACAGCCCCAGCATTTT. This gives the protein CASSPDIRQPQHF. The chain is built from TRBV19 and TRBJ1-5; no clear D gene. V was trimmed by 5 bases and J by 7 bases, leaving 12 bases between them. This CDR3 has 13 residues. Germline V CDR1 and CDR2: LNHDA, SQIVND (reference sequence).

This clonotype was observed at least ten times. The V and J genes are TRBV19 and TRBJ1-1; TRBD1 is a possible D gene (6 bases). The CDR3 extends over 12 amino acids. Germline assignment: CDR1 LNHDA and CDR2 SQIVND (reference sequence). V was pared by 3 bases and J by 11 bases, with 13 bases between. CDR3 amino acids: CASSIGQTGAFF. The CDR3 nucleotides read TGTGCCAGTAGTATCGGACAGACAGGCGCTTTCTTT.

This clonotype was observed many times. The V gene is TRBV14, the J gene TRBJ1-5; 7 bases agree with TRBD1. This CDR3 has 16 amino acids. J gave up 2 bases and V 4 bases, and 8 bases lay outside the gene matches. Germline V gives CDR1 SGHDN, CDR2 FVKESK. This CDR3 is CASSRYDRAGNQPQHF. The CDR3 DNA sequence: TGTGCCAGCAGCCGCTACGACAGGGCTGGCAATCAGCCCCAGCATTTT.

Concerning this clonotype itself: The CDR3 does not end in the conserved phenylalanine or tryptophan, so this is likely a read error. The rearrangement links TRBV20-1 to TRBJ1-1; 7 bases match TRBD1. Germline lookup yields CDR1 DFQATT and CDR2 SNEGSKA (reference sequence). CDR3 length equals 14 residues. V gave up 1 base and J gave up 4 bases; unmatched junction bases: 6. CDR3 in amino acids: CSARGADRVTEAFS. The CDR3 nucleotides read TGCAGTGCTAGAGGAGCCGACAGGGTCACTGAAGCTTTCTCT.

This clonotype was recorded at least ten times. No conserved phenylalanine or tryptophan is present at the end of the CDR3, so a read error is the likely explanation. The V gene is TRBV29-1, the J gene TRBJ2-7; maybe TRBD1 (5 bases). Trimming removed 4 bases from V and 1 base from J, with 11 bases in between. Germline values: CDR1 SQVTM, CDR2 ANQGSEA. The CDR3 consists of 13 residues. CDR3 amino acids: CSVATTGSYEQYS. The CDR3 DNA reads TGCAGCGTTGCCACAACAGGTTCCTACGAGCAGTACTCC.

This clonotype appeared once. The chain recombines TRBV5-6 with TRBJ2-1, with 10 bases aligning to TRBD2. The trim removed 9 bases at V and 4 bases at J, leaving 7 bases unmatched. The CDR3 is 14 residues long. Germline CDR1 reads SGHDT; CDR2 reads YYEEEE. The CDR3 DNA reads as TGTGCCACACAACTAGCGGGGAGATACAATGAGCAGTTCTTC. Its protein is CATQLAGRYNEQFF.

This sequence joins TRBV4-1 and TRBJ2-1; no reliable D call. Germline loops: CDR1 MGHRA, CDR2 YSYEKL. The ends were cut back, 1 base at V and 0 bases at J, with 13 bases in the middle. The CDR3 consists of 17 residues. This chain's CDR3 is CASSQGLYSSSYNEQFF. The DNA for the CDR3 is TGCGCCAGCAGCCAAGGCCTCTACTCTAGCTCCTACAATGAGCAGTTCTTC.

J is TRBJ1-6 and V is TRBV7-9; 8 positions agree with TRBD1. J lost 7 bases, V lost 3 bases, and 2 bases had no gene match. This CDR3 has 14 residues. Per germline, CDR1 SEHNR and CDR2 FQNEAQ (reference sequence). The CDR3 region is CASSFGQGNSPLHF. CDR3 nucleotide sequence: TGTGCCAGCAGCTTCGGACAGGGCAATTCACCCCTCCACTTT.